Listed below are T cell receptor beta chains from one sample, sequenced in a study of cytomegalovirus exposure and HLA in healthy donors. Data came from immunoSEQ multiplex PCR; TCRdb stores just in-frame clones and leaves some out. The sample consists of more than 100,000 clones, over 70% of them appearing once. The source material was PBMCs. These receptors all come from a woman aged 18-29 years in good health and CMV-seronegative. CDR3s include the opening cysteine and the closing phenylalanine or tryptophan. D genes are given only for firm matches. The size entry is marked missing in some rows and otherwise reads once, few, many or a size class.

TGTGCCAGCAGCAGTAGCGGGAGGGCCGGGTACAATGAGCAGTTCTTC CASSSSGRAGYNEQFF TRBJ2-1 few TRBD2 TRBV7-9
TGTGCCAGCAGCGGACAGGGTTCTGAAGCTTTCTTT CASSGQGSEAFF TRBJ1-1 once TRBD1 TRBV6-5
TGTGCCAGCAGTGCAGGGGGCCGGGGCTACACCTTC CASSAGGRGYTF TRBJ1-2 . TRBD1 TRBV27
TGTGCCAGCAGGGACAGGGTGGACTATGGCTACACCTTC CASRDRVDYGYTF TRBJ1-2 . TRBD1 TRBV25-1
TGTGCCAGCAGCTACGGACTTACCATCAGCACAGATACGCAGTATTTT CASSYGLTISTDTQYF TRBJ2-3 once . TRBV7-9
TGTGCCAGCAGTCAGACTAGCGGGAGGACAGATACGCAGTATTTT CASSQTSGRTDTQYF TRBJ2-3 . TRBD2 TRBV6-5
TGTGCCACCAGCAGGAGGGGGATTTACTATGGCTACACCTTC CATSRRGIYYGYTF TRBJ1-2 . . TRBV15
TGTGCCAGCAGTCGACAGGGAAGTATGAACACTGAAGCTTTCTTT CASSRQGSMNTEAFF TRBJ1-1 . TRBD1 TRBV7-2
TGTGCCAGCAGTGAAAGTTGGGGGGGGACTGAAGCTTTCTTT CASSESWGGTEAFF TRBJ1-1 . . TRBV25-1
TGTGCCAGCAGCATCCGGGACAGGGGGGTCCATAGCAATCAGCCCCAGCATTTT CASSIRDRGVHSNQPQHF TRBJ1-5 . . TRBV21-1
TGTGCCAGCAGGCCGGGAGCTTCCTACAATGAGCAGTTCTTC CASRPGASYNEQFF TRBJ2-1 . . TRBV27
TGTGCCATCAGTGCGTCCGTCGGACAGTCGGTCGGTGAAAAACTGTTTTTT CAISASVGQSVGEKLFF TRBJ1-4 . . TRBV10-3
TGTGCCAGCAGCCCGACAGACCACAATCAGCCCCAGCATTTT CASSPTDHNQPQHF TRBJ1-5 . . TRBV7-8
TGTGCCAGTAGTCCCCGAGGACAGGACCACTCTAACACTGAAGCTTTCTTT CASSPRGQDHSNTEAFF TRBJ1-1 . TRBD1 TRBV19
TGCGCCAGCAGCCAAGTGGATCTGGGCTTAAGCTCCTACAATGAGCAGTTCTTC CASSQVDLGLSSYNEQFF TRBJ2-1 few . TRBV4-1
TGTGCCAGCAGTTCCGGGGGGAGCAATCAGCCCCAGCATTTT CASSSGGSNQPQHF TRBJ1-5 . . TRBV6-5
TGTGCCAGCAGCGGACGGACCCGGGACAGGGGCGGAGATGAAGCTTTCTTT CASSGRTRDRGGDEAFF TRBJ1-1 . TRBD1 TRBV7-9
TGTGCCAGCAGCTTGACTAGCGGGGGACTAGAGACCCAGTACTTC CASSLTSGGLETQYF TRBJ2-5 . TRBD2 TRBV7-2
TGCGCCAGCAGCTATAGCGGGGCCTACGAGCAGTACTTC CASSYSGAYEQYF TRBJ2-7 . TRBD2 TRBV5-1
TGCGCCAGCAGCTTGGGACAGGGCAAGGCCGAGCAGTACTTC CASSLGQGKAEQYF TRBJ2-7 . TRBD1 TRBV5-1
TGTGCCAGCAGTGAGGGGGCCCCTAACTATGGCTACACCTTC CASSEGAPNYGYTF TRBJ1-2 . . TRBV2
TGTGCCAGCAGCAAGGGGCCGGGCGGATGGGAGGGTGAGCAGTTCTTC CASSKGPGGWEGEQFF TRBJ2-1 . TRBD2 TRBV9
TGTGCCAGCAGCTTACTTAACGCCGATGGGGCCAACGTCCTGACTTTC CASSLLNADGANVLTF TRBJ2-6 . . TRBV5-4
TGTGCCAGTAAGGGGTTTAGGGGCTACACCTTC CASKGFRGYTF TRBJ1-2 . . TRBV19
TGCGCCAGCAGCTGGGGGGGGACTAGCGGATCCTACGAGCAGTACTTC CASSWGGTSGSYEQYF TRBJ2-7 . TRBD2 TRBV5-1
TGTGCCAGCTCGGGCGGAGGGATGAACACTGAAGCTTTCTTT CASSGGGMNTEAFF TRBJ1-1 few . TRBV18
TGTGCCAGCAGCTTAGATCGGGGGGGAAAAGACGAGCAGTACTTC CASSLDRGGKDEQYF TRBJ2-7 few TRBD2 TRBV11-2
TGTGCCAGCAGTGGGCCGAACACTGAAGCTTTCTTT CASSGPNTEAFF TRBJ1-1 . . TRBV2
TGTGCCAGCAGTGAGTTTGTGGCGCCATCCGAGGGGACCCAGTACTTC CASSEFVAPSEGTQYF TRBJ2-5 . . TRBV2
TGTGCCAGCAGCTTGGACAGGGAAGAGACCCAGTACTTC CASSLDREETQYF TRBJ2-5 few TRBD1 TRBV7-8
TGTGCCATCAGCGAAGGGAGCTATGGCTACACCTTC CAISEGSYGYTF TRBJ1-2 . . TRBV6-1
TGTGCCAGCAGTTACTCTCCGGCGGGAGTGGTCGAGACCCAGTACTTC CASSYSPAGVVETQYF TRBJ2-5 . TRBD2 TRBV6-5
TGTGCCAGCTCACAGCTAGCGGGGTACGAGCAGTACTTC CASSQLAGYEQYF TRBJ2-7 . TRBD2 TRBV18
TGCGCCAGCAGCCCTTTAGGGGCGGGAGGGGTCTACGAGCAGTACTTC CASSPLGAGGVYEQYF TRBJ2-7 . TRBD2 TRBV4-1
TGTGCCAGTAGTCCCTATAGGGGGAGTAACACCGGGGAGCTGTTTTTT CASSPYRGSNTGELFF TRBJ2-2 . . TRBV19
TGTGCCAGCAGCCTCGGGACTAGCGGGAGAACCACCCCCTACGAGCAGTACTTC CASSLGTSGRTTPYEQYF TRBJ2-7 few TRBD2 TRBV7-2
TGTGCCAGCAGTTCTCGTCAGGGACAGGGGCACTCTGGAAACACCATATATTTT CASSSRQGQGHSGNTIYF TRBJ1-3 . TRBD1 TRBV27
TGCAGCGTTGTACAGGGTCCGTACGAGCAGTACTTC CSVVQGPYEQYF TRBJ2-7 . . TRBV29-1
TGTGCCTGGAGTGTACTGTCCACTGAAGCTTTCTTT CAWSVLSTEAFF TRBJ1-1 . . TRBV30
TGTGCCAGCAGTTTATCGGTCGGGACAGGGATCTACAATGAGCAGTTCTTC CASSLSVGTGIYNEQFF TRBJ2-1 . TRBD1 TRBV27
TGTGCCAGCAGCTCAACAGCAGCTAATGAAAAACTGTTTTTT CASSSTAANEKLFF TRBJ1-4 . . TRBV6-5
TGTGCCAGCAGTGGCGAAGCGAGTGCCGAGTACCTTTTCTATGGCTACACCTTC CASSGEASAEYLFYGYTF TRBJ1-2 . . TRBV6-1
TGTGCCAGCAGCCCTAAGCCAGGGCTAGAACAGCCCCAGCATTTT CASSPKPGLEQPQHF TRBJ1-5 . . TRBV27
TGCAGCGTTGAAGAAGCTAGCGGGAGGCCGCCCTACGAGCAGTACTTC CSVEEASGRPPYEQYF TRBJ2-7 . TRBD2 TRBV29-1
TGTGCCAGCAGCTCTTCTAGCGGAAGGGACACAGATACGCAGTATTTT CASSSSSGRDTDTQYF TRBJ2-3 . TRBD2 TRBV5-4
TGTGCCTGGAGTGTGCAGTCCAATCAGCCCCAGCATTTT CAWSVQSNQPQHF TRBJ1-5 . . TRBV30
TGCGCCAGCTTCTTATCCGTCTCTAGTGAGCTTACAGATACGCAGTATTTT CASFLSVSSELTDTQYF TRBJ2-3 . . TRBV4-1
TGCGCCAGCAGCTTGGGACCGGGGACTGAAGCTTTCTTT CASSLGPGTEAFF TRBJ1-1 . . TRBV5-1
TGTGCCAGCAGTGATCCGGGACATCACGCAGCTTTCTTT CASSDPGHHAAFF TRBJ1-1 . . TRBV6-1